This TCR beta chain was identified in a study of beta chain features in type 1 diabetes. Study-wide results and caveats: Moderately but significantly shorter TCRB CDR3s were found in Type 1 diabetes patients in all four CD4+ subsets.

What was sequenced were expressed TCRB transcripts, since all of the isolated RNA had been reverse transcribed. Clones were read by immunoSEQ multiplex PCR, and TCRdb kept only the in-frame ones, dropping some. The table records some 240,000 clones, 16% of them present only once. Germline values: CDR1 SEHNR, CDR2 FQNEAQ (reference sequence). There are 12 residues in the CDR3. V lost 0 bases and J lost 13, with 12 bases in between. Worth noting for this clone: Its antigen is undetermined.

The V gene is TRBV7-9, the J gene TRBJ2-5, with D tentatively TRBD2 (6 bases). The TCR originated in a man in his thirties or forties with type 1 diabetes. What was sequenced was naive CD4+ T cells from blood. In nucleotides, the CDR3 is TGTGCCAGCAGCTTAGCCACCGGGACTTGGTACTTC. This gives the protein CASSLATGTWYF.